The 28 T cell receptor beta chains presented below share a single source sample, sequenced in a study of breast tumors, draining lymph nodes, adjacent tissues. TCRdb processed the multiplex PCR reads anew with MiXCR; each CDR3 protein has one entry. Here the sample spans around 300,000 distinct CDR3 sequences, about 30% being singletons. Samples came from axillary lymph nodes draining the breast cancer. Sequencing was done on a sample of axillary lymph node tissue. The receptor set was obtained from a female donor with breast cancer. Some clones in this sample may be carry-over from other donors' samples.

On this clonotype itself: A junction end diverges from the germline sequence, so it may reflect a read error. This rearrangement joins TRBV5-1 to TRBJ1-1; D is unclear. CDR1 and CDR2 from the germline V gene are SGHRS and YFSETQ. There are 11 residues in the CDR3. The CDR3 nucleotides read TGTGCCAGCAGCTTGCACGGTGAAGCTTTCTTT. It is translated as CASSLHGEAFF.

A few counts support this clonotype. A clone one base away is much larger, so this may be a read error. V gene TRBV5-6 combines with J gene TRBJ2-5; a possible D gene is TRBD2 (5 bases). The CDR3 runs to 15 residues. Germline lookup yields CDR1 SGHDT and CDR2 YYEEEE. Trimming took off 5 bases at V and 5 bases at J, with 19 bases between the two ends. The CDR3 coding sequence is TGTGCCAGCAGTCGACTCAGCGCGAGGGCGGAGACCCAGTACTTC. This sequence encodes CASSRLSARAETQYF.

This clonotype appeared many times. This chain uses TRBV12-5 with TRBJ2-5, with 8 bases matching TRBD2. The CDR3 is made up of 16 amino acids. The germline V gene has CDR1 LGHNT and CDR2 FRNRAP. The trim removed 2 bases at V and 4 bases at J, leaving 9 bases unmatched. The CDR3 reads CASGLPLAEMGETQYF. Written as DNA, the CDR3 is TGTGCTAGTGGTTTGCCACTAGCGGAGATGGGAGAGACCCAGTACTTC. The complete variable domain, with remaining parts taken from reference TRBV12-5 and TRBJ2-5, reads DARVTQTPRHKVTEMGQEVTMRCQPILGHNTVFWYRQTMMQGLELLAYFRNRAPLDDSGMPKDRFSAEMPDATLATLKIQPSEPRDSAVYFCASGLPLAEMGETQYFGPGTRLLVL.

As to this clonotype: Being one base from a much bigger clone, this may be a read error. The chain uses TRBV9 and TRBJ2-3; 11 bases match TRBD2. The CDR3 is 16 amino acids. Germline values: CDR1 SGDLS, CDR2 YYNGEE. The CDR3 sequence: CPSSRSIAGGGDTQYF. For the CDR3, the DNA is TGCCCCAGCAGCCGGTCAATAGCGGGAGGGGGAGATACGCAGTATTTT. The full variable domain, completed using reference TRBV9 and TRBJ2-3, is DSGVTQTPKHLITATGQRVTLRCSPRSGDLSVYWYQQSLDQGLQFLIQYYNGEERAKGNILERFSAQQFPDLHSELNLSSLELGDSALYFCPSSRSIAGGGDTQYFGPGTRLTVL.

CDR3 in amino acids: CASSYLADPTDTQYF. CDR3 DNA: TGTGCCAGCAGTTATCTAGCGGACCCAACAGATACGCAGTATTTT. This chain connects TRBV6-6 to TRBJ2-3; the match to TRBD2 covers 7 bases. The CDR3 runs to 15 residues. V shed 3 bases and J 3 bases; nucleotides not matched to a gene: 6. Germline CDR1 MNHNY, CDR2 SVGAGI (reference sequence).

This clonotype was seen at least ten times. The V call is TRBV10-1, the J call TRBJ2-1; D unresolved. The CDR3 is 12 amino acids. Trimming shortened V by 2 bases and J by 11 bases, and 10 bases separated the two germline ends. Germline V gene data show CDR1 as WNHNN and CDR2 as SYGVQD (reference sequence). CDR3 loop: CASSEPGGKQFF. CDR3 bases: TGCGCCAGCAGTGAGCCGGGTGGGAAGCAGTTCTTC.

This clonotype was recorded once. The V gene is TRBV11-2, the J gene TRBJ1-4; a weak D match, TRBD1 (6 bases). Germline V lookup: CDR1 SGHAT, CDR2 FQNNGV. The CDR3 runs 16 residues. Trimming removed 5 bases at V and 10 bases at J, with 23 bases between. The CDR3 nucleotides read TGTGCCAGCAGCCGAATAGGACAAGCCAGGGGTGGAAAACTGTTTTTT. As protein: CASSRIGQARGGKLFF.

The rearrangement links TRBV4-1 to TRBJ2-5; 12 nucleotides align to TRBD2. V shed 4 bases and J 2 bases; nucleotides not matched to a gene: 5. This CDR3 is 16 amino acids long. Germline CDR1 MGHRA, CDR2 YSYEKL. The CDR3 loop reads CASSRELAGGQETQYF. The CDR3 coding sequence is TGCGCCAGCAGCCGGGAGCTAGCGGGAGGGCAAGAGACCCAGTACTTC.

This clonotype came up a few times. The chain carries TRBV12-3 or TRBV12-4 and TRBJ2-7; TRBD1 matches at 12 bases. This CDR3 spans 17 amino acids. V was clipped by 3 bases and J by 5 bases; unmatched bases: 11. CDR3 in DNA: TGTGCCAGCAGTTTCACCAATCCGGGACAGGGGGCCCACGAGCAGTACTTC. The encoded protein is CASSFTNPGQGAHEQYF.

This clonotype was recorded many times. V and J are TRBV19 and TRBJ1-2; 7 nucleotides line up with TRBD1. The germline V gene encodes CDR1 LNHDA and CDR2 SQIVND (reference sequence). CDR3 size: 12 residues. V lost 9 bases to trimming and J lost 5 bases; unmatched junction nucleotides: 6. This chain's CDR3 is CASSTGRYGYTF. The DNA for the CDR3 is TGTGCCAGCTCGACAGGGAGATATGGCTACACCTTC.

The rearrangement links TRBV28 to TRBJ2-5; D is undetermined. The ends were cut back, 4 bases at V and 3 bases at J, with 12 bases in the middle. This CDR3 is 14 amino acids long. Per germline, CDR1 MDHEN and CDR2 SYDVKM. The CDR3 DNA reads as TGTGCCAGCAGTTCCTGGGTATCTAAAGAGACCCAGTACTTC. It encodes CASSSWVSKETQYF.

As for this clonotype: Given a much more abundant clone one base away, this may be a read error. This rearrangement joins TRBV4-1 to TRBJ2-7; D not certain. Deletions cut 0 bases from V and 0 bases from J, with 6 bases between. Germline-derived CDR1 and CDR2 are MGHRA and YSYEKL. The CDR3 consists of 14 residues. This CDR3 reads CASSQDASSYEQYF. For the CDR3, the DNA is TGCGCCAGCAGCCAAGATGCTAGCTCCTACGAGCAGTACTTC.

About this clonotype: This could be a read error, since a much larger clone is one nucleotide away. V and J are TRBV12-3 or TRBV12-4 and TRBJ2-2, with D possibly being TRBD2 (6 bases). Trimming pared 6 bases from V and 9 bases from J, leaving 20 bases between. This CDR3 has 15 residues. CDR3 sequence (DNA): TGTGCCAGCAGACCCGCCGGGGGTGAGGCCCGGGAGCTGTTTTTT. This gives the protein CASRPAGGEARELFF.

This clonotype was observed at least ten times. The V and J genes are TRBV24-1 and TRBJ2-5; tentative D call: TRBD2 (6 bases). Trimming stripped 9 bases from V and 4 bases from J, with 11 bases between. The germline V gene has CDR1 KGHDR and CDR2 SFDVKD. The CDR3 runs 12 residues. The CDR3 region has the DNA TGTGCCACCTCGGGGGTGGGAGAGACCCAGTACTTC. Its protein is CATSGVGETQYF.

This clonotype was picked up many times. J is TRBJ2-7 and V is TRBV5-1, with 8 bases that match TRBD1. J was trimmed by 6 bases and V by 4 bases; bases with no gene match: 9. The CDR3 has 14 amino acids. Germline V lookup: CDR1 SGHRS, CDR2 YFSETQ. CDR3 coding DNA: TGCGCCAGCAGCAAGGACAGGGTTAACGGCGAGCAGTACTTC. Translation gives CASSKDRVNGEQYF.

This clonotype was observed many times. The chain is built from TRBV20-1 and TRBJ2-7, with 11 bases fitting TRBD2. The germline CDR1 and CDR2 sequences are DFQATT and SNEGSKA (reference sequence). V trimming: 5 bases; J trimming: 4 bases; junction bases outside the gene matches: 4. The CDR3 loop spans 13 amino acids. CDR3 in DNA: TGCAGTGCTGGGGGACTAGCGGATTACGAGCAGTACTTC. Its translation is CSAGGLADYEQYF.

The chain couples TRBV4-1 to TRBJ2-1, with D unclear. Germline V gene sequence: CDR1 MGHRA, CDR2 YSYEKL. V lost 2 bases and J 7 bases, leaving 15 bases between the germline ends. The CDR3 loop spans 15 amino acids. This CDR3 reads CASSQSALGLNEQFF. The CDR3, as DNA: TGCGCCAGCAGCCAATCAGCATTGGGCCTAAATGAGCAGTTCTTC.

The V gene is TRBV7-6, the J gene TRBJ1-5, with D tentatively TRBD1 (5 bases). Germline V gene data show CDR1 as SGHVS and CDR2 as FNYEAQ. This CDR3 contains 13 residues. Trimming took off 5 bases at V and 11 bases at J, with 16 bases between the two ends. The CDR3 loop reads CASSPQMGEAQHF. The CDR3 DNA is TGTGCCAGCAGCCCCCAGATGGGGGAGGCCCAGCATTTT.

The chain carries TRBV20-1 and TRBJ1-1; D unresolved. V was cut by 2 bases and J by 6 bases, with 4 bases left in between. The CDR3 covers 10 residues. Germline CDR1 DFQATT, CDR2 SNEGSKA (reference sequence). The CDR3 bases are TGCAGTGCTAGATCTCCTGAAGCTTTCTTT. Its translation is CSARSPEAFF.

About this clonotype itself: No conserved phenylalanine or tryptophan ends this CDR3, so it is likely a read error. The chain carries TRBV6-1 and TRBJ2-1; D gene unclear. The germline V gene encodes CDR1 MNHNS and CDR2 SASEGT. Trimming pared 3 bases from V and 9 bases from J, leaving 6 bases between. CDR3 length: 11 residues. DNA for the CDR3: TGTGCCAGCAGTGATCTAGGTGAGCAGTTCTCC. Its protein is CASSDLGEQFS.

Many counts were recorded for this clonotype. The chain recombines TRBV7-9 with TRBJ2-1, with 11 bases fitting TRBD1. CDR3 length equals 18 residues. Germline loops: CDR1 SEHNR, CDR2 FQNEAQ (reference sequence). V trimming: 5 bases; J trimming: 3 bases; junction bases outside the gene matches: 12. The CDR3 loop is CASSLTPGQGAFYNEQFF. CDR3 bases: TGTGCCAGCAGCCTGACACCCGGACAGGGGGCTTTCTACAATGAGCAGTTCTTC.

This clonotype showed up many times. V gene TRBV2 combines with J gene TRBJ2-3, with TRBD2 identical over 10 bases. V shed 3 bases and J 6 bases; nucleotides not matched to a gene: 6. Germline V gene lookup returns CDR1 SNHLY and CDR2 FYNNEI. CDR3 length: 15 residues. This CDR3 is CASSDGAGGWDTQYF. The CDR3 nucleotides read TGTGCCAGCAGTGATGGAGCGGGAGGGTGGGATACGCAGTATTTT.

Notes on this clonotype: This may arise from a read error, as a much more abundant clone is one base away. The chain joins TRBV5-6 to TRBJ1-2; D call uncertain. From germline, CDR1 is SGHDT and CDR2 YYEEEE. CDR3 length: 16 residues. CDR3 protein: CASSTIKRQASYGYIF. The CDR3 coding sequence is TGTGCCAGCAGTACCATAAAAAGACAAGCCTCGTATGGCTACATCTTC.

To note about this clonotype: At one boundary the junction diverges from the germline segment, which might be a read error. CDR3 sequence (DNA): TGTGCCAGTAGTATAGGACTAGCGGGTTCAGGGGGGGAGACCCAGTCCTTC. Its translation is CASSIGLAGSGGETQSF. This chain uses TRBV19 with TRBJ2-5; 10 nucleotides match TRBD2. CDR3 length: 17 amino acids. Germline values: CDR1 LNHDA, CDR2 SQIVND (reference sequence).

The DNA of the CDR3 is TGTGCCAGCGGAACCCCCAAGACAGGGGCCAACGTCCTGACTTTC. This translates into CASGTPKTGANVLTF. This chain uses TRBV2 with TRBJ2-6; D unclear. The CDR3 runs 15 residues. Germline-derived CDR1 and CDR2 are SNHLY and FYNNEI. V was cut by 8 bases and J by 4 bases, with 15 bases left in between.

Ten or more counts support this clonotype. The genes are TRBV9 and TRBJ2-3, with a possible D match to TRBD1 (6 bases). The CDR3 has 15 residues. V lost 2 bases and J 0 bases, leaving 10 bases between the germline ends. Per germline, CDR1 SGDLS and CDR2 YYNGEE. DNA of the CDR3: TGTGCCAGCAGCGTCTCGGGACACAGCACAGATACGCAGTATTTT. This gives the protein CASSVSGHSTDTQYF.

This clonotype was detected only a few times. CDR3 in DNA: TGTGCCAGCAGCCTACAACCTCCGGGACTACCTTACAATGAGCAGTTCTTC. Amino acid sequence: CASSLQPPGLPYNEQFF. The V call is TRBV7-2, the J call TRBJ2-1, with TRBD2 matching 7 bases. This CDR3 spans 17 amino acids. Germline V gives CDR1 SGHTA, CDR2 FQGNSA. The trim removed 5 bases at V and 4 bases at J, leaving 14 bases unmatched.

This sequence joins TRBV5-6 and TRBJ1-5, with D unresolved. CDR3 length: 12 amino acids. The germline CDR1 and CDR2 sequences are SGHDT and YYEEEE. V was clipped by 1 base and J by 11 bases, with 10 bases between them. In nucleotides, the CDR3 is TGTGCCAGCAGCTTGTTCGGGGAGACCCAGCATTTT. Translation: CASSLFGETQHF.